This TCR beta chain stems from a study of T cells after somatic rescue of genetic block. Sequencing was performed with immunoSEQ multiplex PCR; in TCRdb, only in-frame clones are kept and a portion is missing. The table records more than 65,000 clones, about nine tenths of them present only once. The CDR3 loop spans 15 amino acids. J lost 5 bases, V lost 7 bases, and 9 bases had no gene match. The germline CDR1 and CDR2 sequences are LNHDA and SQIVND (reference sequence). The source material was peripheral blood mononuclear cells (PBMCs). The clonotype was recovered from a young man. The V and J genes are TRBV19 and TRBJ2-4, with TRBD1 matching 9 bases. The CDR3 nucleotides are TGTGCCAGTAACAACTGGGGACAGGGAGAAAACATTCAGTACTTC. Translation gives CASNNWGQGENIQYF.